The entry below gives a single T cell receptor beta chain sequence along with its context. What it recognizes is unknown. These data are taken from a study of cytomegalovirus exposure and HLA in healthy donors. Overall study findings and caveats: A few CMV-associated chains proved CMV antigen-specific in vitro. Most sequenced TCRs were rare (though some public TCRs occurred in many donors). According to a subsequent analysis, TCR clusters identified in the first cohort showed a tendency to co-occur across the 100 to 150 validation repertoires.

Here immunoSEQ multiplex PCR was the method, and the copy in TCRdb shows in-frame clones only, minus some. The repertoire holds 200,000 or so clones, with over 80% as singletons. This TCR was sampled from a woman aged 18-29 years in good health and CMV-seronegative. The sample consisted of PBMCs.

CDR3 protein: CASSPGGYTEAFF. CDR3 coding DNA: TGTGCCAGCAGCCCCGGTGGTTACACTGAAGCTTTCTTT. The rearrangement links TRBV7-2 to TRBJ1-1; D is ambiguous. This CDR3 comprises 13 residues. Germline V gives CDR1 SGHTA, CDR2 FQGNSA. Trimming pared 5 bases from V and 3 bases from J, leaving 10 bases between.